Presented here are 22 T cell receptor beta chains from one specimen sequenced in a study of identical twins. One entry per CDR3 protein results from TCRdb running MiXCR on the 5' RACE reads. The repertoire holds some 600,000 distinct CDR3 sequences, with about 7% as singletons. The sample also formed part of further work on yellow fever vaccine responses in identical twins.

Material for sequencing was PBMCs. These receptor sequences come from a woman in her late teens or twenties in good health.

The sample holds many counts of this clonotype. The rearrangement joins TRBV20-1 to TRBJ2-5, with TRBD2 identical over 9 bases. Germline CDR1 DFQATT, CDR2 SNEGSKA (reference sequence). The V gene end was trimmed by 6 bases and the J gene end by 1 base; junction bases not matched to a gene: 3. The CDR3 has 13 residues. The CDR3 bases are TGCAGTGCACAAGCGGGGGGCCAAGAGACCCAGTACTTC. Its protein product is CSAQAGGQETQYF.

The chain employs TRBV12-3 or TRBV12-4 and TRBJ2-3; 8 bases fit TRBD2. This CDR3 has 15 amino acids. With V trimmed by 4 bases and J by 2 bases, 5 bases remained unmatched. This CDR3 reads CASSSQRGNTDTQYF. The DNA of the CDR3 is TGTGCCAGCAGTTCCCAGCGGGGGAACACAGATACGCAGTATTTT.

There are a few counts of this clonotype. V gene TRBV12-3 or TRBV12-4 combines with J gene TRBJ2-7; 8 positions match TRBD1. V lost 5 bases to trimming and J lost 5 bases; unmatched junction nucleotides: 8. This CDR3 contains 14 residues. The CDR3 coding sequence is TGTGCCAGCAGTCCGACGACAGGGGAGGACGAGCAGTACGTC. The encoded protein is CASSPTTGEDEQYV.

This clonotype was seen many times. The gene calls are TRBV10-3 and TRBJ2-1, with 12 bases that match TRBD2. Germline values: CDR1 ENHRY, CDR2 SYGVKD. V gave up 8 bases and J gave up 4 bases; unmatched junction bases: 3. The CDR3 is 14 residues long. The chain's CDR3 is CAIGGLAGYNEQFF. CDR3 bases: TGTGCCATCGGAGGACTAGCGGGATACAATGAGCAGTTCTTC.

This sequence joins TRBV12-3 or TRBV12-4 and TRBJ2-4; 13 bases fit TRBD2. J lost 0 bases, V lost 4 bases, and 15 bases had no gene match. This CDR3 comprises 21 residues. The CDR3 protein is CASSSWTSGGLINLAKNIQYF. The CDR3 DNA follows: TGTGCCAGCAGTTCATGGACTAGCGGGGGCCTCATAAACCTAGCCAAAAACATTCAGTACTTC.

This clonotype was seen repeatedly, ten times or more. The rearrangement links TRBV12-3 or TRBV12-4 to TRBJ2-5, with D unclear. CDR3 size: 12 residues. With 5 bases removed from V and 7 bases from J, the gap between germline ends came to 11 bases. CDR3 in amino acids: CASSEDLRTQYF. For the CDR3, the DNA is TGTGCCAGCAGTGAAGATCTACGGACCCAGTACTTC.

The chain combines TRBV23-1 with TRBJ2-3; D might be TRBD2 (5 bases). TRBV23-1 qualifies as an ORF whose function is uncertain. The CDR3 runs to 13 residues. V was clipped by 1 base and J by 6 bases, with 8 bases between them. CDR3 loop: CASSQLACDTQYF. CDR3 DNA: TGCGCCAGCAGTCAATTAGCGTGCGATACGCAGTATTTT.

This clonotype occurred a few times. V usage is TRBV28 and J usage is TRBJ2-7, with D hard to call. Trimming shortened V by 3 bases and J by 7 bases, and 10 bases separated the two germline ends. Germline CDR1 and CDR2: MDHEN and SYDVKM. The CDR3 totals 12 residues. CDR3 amino acids: CASSLDLREQYF. The CDR3 DNA sequence: TGTGCCAGCAGTTTGGACCTAAGAGAGCAGTACTTC.

Many counts were recorded for this clonotype. V and J are TRBV7-8 and TRBJ1-1; D is ambiguous. The V gene's germline CDR1 is SGHVS and CDR2 FQNEAQ. The CDR3 has 14 residues. V lost 3 bases, J lost 2 bases, and 10 bases lay in between. DNA for the CDR3: TGTGCCAGCAGCTTGTGGAACGACAACACTGAAGCTTTCTTT. It encodes CASSLWNDNTEAFF.

This clonotype was observed a handful of times. This chain uses TRBV20-1 with TRBJ2-3, with 14 bases aligning to TRBD2. Germline assignment: CDR1 DFQATT and CDR2 SNEGSKA (reference sequence). This CDR3 is 17 amino acids long. Unmatched junction bases numbered 9, after V lost 3 bases and J lost 4 bases. The CDR3 sequence is CSARRPTGLAGADTQYF. CDR3 bases: TGCAGTGCTAGGCGACCCACGGGACTAGCGGGAGCAGATACGCAGTATTTT.

This clonotype has more than one count but fewer than ten. J is TRBJ2-6 and V is TRBV18; D call uncertain. Trimming cost V 3 bases and J 2 bases, with 8 bases left between them. The CDR3 length is 15 residues. Germline lookup yields CDR1 KGHSH and CDR2 LQKENI. CDR3 DNA: TGTGCCAGCTCACCTGGTGCTACTGGGGCCAACGTCCTGACTTTC. This gives the protein CASSPGATGANVLTF.

This clonotype showed up many times. The rearrangement joins TRBV7-9 to TRBJ1-1; the D is unclear. V shed 5 bases and J shed 4 bases, with 11 bases lying between them. CDR1 is SEHNR and CDR2 is FQNEAQ in the germline V gene (reference sequence). This CDR3 has 13 amino acids. The CDR3 nucleotides are TGTGCCAGCAGCCTCGGGCATCTCACTGAAGCTTTCTTT. Protein: CASSLGHLTEAFF.

The chain couples TRBV15 to TRBJ1-2; no clear D gene. The CDR3 totals 14 residues. V lost 5 bases and J 6 bases, leaving 16 bases between the germline ends. The germline V gene encodes CDR1 LNHNV and CDR2 YYDKDF (reference sequence). The CDR3 loop reads CATSRAQEGNGYTF. The CDR3 nucleotides are TGTGCCACCAGCCGAGCCCAGGAAGGGAATGGCTACACCTTC.

This clonotype showed up just a few times. The chain carries TRBV6-5 and TRBJ2-7; D ambiguous. V was trimmed by 7 bases and J by 6 bases, leaving 10 bases between them. CDR1 is MNHEY and CDR2 is SVGAGI in the germline V gene. CDR3 length equals 11 residues. The CDR3 is CASMALGEQYV. The CDR3 nucleotides are TGTGCCAGCATGGCGTTAGGCGAGCAGTACGTC.

This clonotype has a handful of counts. The CDR3 DNA is TGTGCCAGCAGCTTAACAATGCGGGACAGGAGCACCGGGGAGCTGTTTTTT. Its protein is CASSLTMRDRSTGELFF. The V gene is TRBV7-7, the J gene TRBJ2-2, with 8 bases fitting TRBD1. The ends lost 2 bases at V and 4 bases at J; junction bases unmatched: 9. From germline, CDR1 is SSHAT and CDR2 FNYEAQ (reference sequence). This CDR3 comprises 17 residues.

On this clonotype: A much larger clone lies a single base off, so this may be a read error. The chain combines TRBV2 with TRBJ2-1; D might be TRBD2 (6 bases). V lost 8 bases and J 7 bases, leaving 15 bases between the germline ends. Germline V gene sequence: CDR1 SNHLY, CDR2 FYNNEI. The CDR3 has 13 residues. CDR3 region: CASGGSGRNEQFF. The CDR3 nucleotides are TGTGCCAGCGGGGGGTCGGGACGAAATGAGCAGTTCTTC.

This clonotype was counted many times. The genes are TRBV12-3 or TRBV12-4 and TRBJ1-6, with D perhaps matching TRBD1 (5 bases). The CDR3 contains 13 residues. The V end was cut by 3 bases, the J end by 9 bases, with 9 bases between. In DNA form, the CDR3 reads TGTGCCAGCAGTTTGGGGCAGGGTTCACCCCTCCACTTT. Amino acids: CASSLGQGSPLHF.

J is TRBJ1-1 and V is TRBV27, with TRBD1 identical over 7 bases. Germline CDR1 MNHEY, CDR2 SMNVEV (reference sequence). The CDR3 contains 16 residues. V trimming: 5 bases; J trimming: 7 bases; junction bases outside the gene matches: 16. CDR3 residues: CASSPRGGGGNGEAFF. CDR3 sequence (DNA): TGTGCCAGCAGTCCCCGGGGGGGAGGGGGCAATGGTGAAGCTTTCTTT.

This clonotype turned up a few times. The chain joins TRBV2 to TRBJ2-5, with a tentative D call TRBD2 (6 bases). Trimming removed 2 bases at V and 1 base at J, with 11 bases between. The CDR3 is 15 amino acids. CDR1 SNHLY and CDR2 FYNNEI come from the germline V gene. CDR3 amino acids: CASSELALVQETQYF. In DNA form, the CDR3 reads TGTGCCAGCAGTGAACTAGCGTTGGTCCAAGAGACCCAGTACTTC. Together with reference TRBV2 and TRBJ2-5, the CDR3 gives the full variable domain: EPEVTQTPSHQVTQMGQEVILRCVPISNHLYFYWYRQILGQKVEFLVSFYNNEISEKSEIFDDQFSVERPDGSNFTLKIRSTKLEDSAMYFCASSELALVQETQYFGPGTRLLVL.

This clonotype has just one count. The chain recombines TRBV2 with TRBJ2-7; tentatively, D is TRBD2 (5 bases). CDR1 and CDR2 from the germline V gene are SNHLY and FYNNEI. The V end was cut by 8 bases, the J end by 3 bases, with 14 bases between. The CDR3 runs to 13 residues. As DNA, the CDR3 is TGTGCCAGCGGTACTAGGGCAATCTACGAGCAGTACTTC. Protein product: CASGTRAIYEQYF. Full variable domain (rest looked up from reference TRBV2 and TRBJ2-7): EPEVTQTPSHQVTQMGQEVILRCVPISNHLYFYWYRQILGQKVEFLVSFYNNEISEKSEIFDDQFSVERPDGSNFTLKIRSTKLEDSAMYFCASGTRAIYEQYFGPGTRLTVT.

This clonotype was detected ten times or more. The rearrangement joins TRBV5-1 to TRBJ2-7; D is perhaps TRBD1 (5 bases). Germline-derived CDR1 and CDR2 are SGHRS and YFSETQ. V was shortened by 3 bases and J by 0 bases, with 10 bases between the two germline ends. This CDR3 has 14 amino acids. The CDR3 region has the DNA TGCGCCAGCAGCTCTCAGGGAACCTCCTACGAGCAGTACTTC. It translates to CASSSQGTSYEQYF.

This clonotype occurred a few times. The rearrangement links TRBV6-5 to TRBJ2-4; 9 bases fit TRBD1. The CDR3 runs 16 residues. V lost 0 bases to trimming and J lost 8 bases; unmatched junction nucleotides: 8. CDR1 is MNHEY, CDR2 SVGAGI, per germline. The CDR3 sequence is CASSYSPGTGLDIQYF. For the CDR3, the DNA is TGTGCCAGCAGTTACTCGCCCGGGACAGGGTTGGACATTCAGTACTTC.